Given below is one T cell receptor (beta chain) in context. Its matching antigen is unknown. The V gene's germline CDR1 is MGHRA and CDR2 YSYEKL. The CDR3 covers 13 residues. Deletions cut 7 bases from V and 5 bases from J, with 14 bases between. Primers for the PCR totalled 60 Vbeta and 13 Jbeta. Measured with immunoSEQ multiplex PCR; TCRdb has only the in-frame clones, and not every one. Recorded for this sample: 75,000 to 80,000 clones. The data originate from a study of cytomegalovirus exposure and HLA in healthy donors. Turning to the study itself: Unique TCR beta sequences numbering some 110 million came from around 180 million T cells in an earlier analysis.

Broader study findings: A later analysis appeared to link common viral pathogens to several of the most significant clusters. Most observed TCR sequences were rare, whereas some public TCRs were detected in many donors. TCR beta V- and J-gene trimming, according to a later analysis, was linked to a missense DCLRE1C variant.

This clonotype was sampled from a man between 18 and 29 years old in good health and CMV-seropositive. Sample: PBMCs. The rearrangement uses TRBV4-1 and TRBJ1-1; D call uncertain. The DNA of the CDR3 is TGCGCCAGCACGACCCCGGGGTGGACTGAAGCTTTCTTT. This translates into CASTTPGWTEAFF.